This TCR beta chain was sequenced for a study of human T cells and chemical hapten exposure. General study results and limits: Donors' alopecia may make their immune response differ from healthy people's.

On this clonotype itself: Its specificity is unknown.

TCRdb fed the RACE reads into MiXCR, producing one record per CDR3 protein. The sample yields over 70,000 distinct CDR3 sequences, 12% to 15% seen once. Time point given: pre-sensitization, week 0. Stated treatment: therapeutic diphenylcyclopropenone sensitization with weekly scalp DPC. Germline V gene data show CDR1 as KGHSH and CDR2 as LQKENI. The V and J ends lost 4 bases and 5 bases, in that order; junction bases with no gene match: 8. This CDR3 is 15 amino acids long. This TCR came from a woman in her fifties or sixties with alopecia areata. Some clones in this sample may be carry-over from other donors' samples. The input for sequencing was whole blood, taken in connection with sensitization to the hapten diphenylcyclopropenone (DPC). The chain recombines TRBV18 with TRBJ2-7, with 10 bases that match TRBD1. The CDR3 DNA is TGTGCCAGCTCACTCAACCGGGACAGGGGCCACGAGCAGTACTTC. This sequence encodes CASSLNRDRGHEQYF.